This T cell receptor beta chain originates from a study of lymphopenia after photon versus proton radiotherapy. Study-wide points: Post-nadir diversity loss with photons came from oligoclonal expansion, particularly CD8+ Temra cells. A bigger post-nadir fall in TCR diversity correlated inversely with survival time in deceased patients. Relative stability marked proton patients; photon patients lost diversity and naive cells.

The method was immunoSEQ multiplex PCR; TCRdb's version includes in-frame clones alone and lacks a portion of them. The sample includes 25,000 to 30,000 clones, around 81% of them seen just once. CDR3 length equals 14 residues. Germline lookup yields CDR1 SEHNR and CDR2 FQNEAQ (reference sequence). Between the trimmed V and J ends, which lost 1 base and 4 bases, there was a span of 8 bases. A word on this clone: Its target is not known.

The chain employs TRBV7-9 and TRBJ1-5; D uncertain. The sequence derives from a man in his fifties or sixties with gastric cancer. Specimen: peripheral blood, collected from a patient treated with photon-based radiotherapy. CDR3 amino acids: CASSLEGGNQPQHF. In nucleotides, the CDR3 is TGTGCCAGCAGCTTAGAGGGAGGGAATCAGCCCCAGCATTTT.